This is a list of T cell receptor beta chains from one sample in a study of low-dose radiotherapy and immunotherapy resistance in tumors. TCRdb reanalysed the reads using MiXCR and keeps one entry per CDR3 protein. The data contain some 88,000 distinct CDR3 sequences, under 9.5% of them seen just once; the ten biggest clones take up around 0.93%. The sample in question was PBMCs, obtained before treatment. The receptors were sampled from a male donor with prostate cancer. Each CDR3 is given with its conserved first and last residue. D genes are given only for firm matches. Some rows mark clone size as missing; the rest say once, few, many or name a class of expanded clone.

cdr3_aa	cdr3_nt	clone_size	v_call	j_call	d_call
CASSFQSGASDQPQHF	TGTGCCAGCAGTTTTCAGTCCGGGGCCTCTGATCAGCCCCAGCATTTT	many	TRBV28	TRBJ1-5	.
CASSEQGDYYEQYF	TGTGCCAGCAGTGAACAGGGAGACTACTACGAGCAGTACTTC	many	TRBV6-1	TRBJ2-7	.
CASSQGDSFPGETQYF	TGTGCCAGCAGCCAAGGGGACAGTTTCCCAGGGGAGACCCAGTACTTC	many	TRBV3-1	TRBJ2-5	TRBD1
CSARPSPTSGRYNEQFF	TGCAGTGCTAGACCCTCCCCGACTAGCGGGCGTTACAATGAGCAGTTCTTC	many	TRBV20-1	TRBJ2-1	TRBD2
CASSPDRDGWAFF	TGTGCCAGCAGCCCTGACAGGGACGGTTGGGCTTTCTTT	many	TRBV5-4	TRBJ1-1	TRBD1
CASSQALSRTGWFF	TGTGCCAGCAGCCAAGCCCTTAGTAGGACCGGGTGGTTCTTC	many	TRBV14	TRBJ2-1	.
CASVELSYNEQFF	TGTGCCAGCGTAGAGCTATCCTACAATGAGCAGTTCTTC	many	TRBV7-2	TRBJ2-1	.
CASSRPGSSYNEQFF	TGTGCCAGCAGCCGACCCGGGAGCTCCTACAATGAGCAGTTCTTC	few	TRBV7-2	TRBJ2-1	.
CASSLDPGSTEAFF	TGTGCCAGCAGCTTAGATCCAGGGAGCACTGAAGCTTTCTTT	.	TRBV11-2	TRBJ1-1	.
CASRSTGTSGNTIYF	TGCGCCAGCAGGTCTACAGGAACCTCTGGAAACACCATATATTTT	many	TRBV4-1	TRBJ1-3	.
CAESSGRIWYEQYF	TGTGCGGAATCTAGCGGGAGAATATGGTACGAGCAGTACTTC	many	TRBV12-5	TRBJ2-7	TRBD2
CASTGVPAARGNYEQYF	TGTGCCAGCACCGGAGTCCCCGCGGCCAGGGGGAACTACGAGCAGTACTTC	many	TRBV2	TRBJ2-7	TRBD1
CSARAGGDYSNQPQHF	TGCAGTGCTAGGGCCGGAGGTGACTATAGCAATCAGCCCCAGCATTTT	many	TRBV20-1	TRBJ1-5	.
CASSLDRVHGSYEQYF	TGTGCCAGCAGCTTAGACCGGGTCCACGGCTCCTACGAGCAGTACTTC	many	TRBV5-6	TRBJ2-7	.
CASSSASGNTEAFF	TGTGCCAGCAGCAGCGCCTCAGGGAACACTGAAGCTTTCTTT	.	TRBV7-2	TRBJ1-1	.
CASSPYSGQIYGYTF	TGTGCCAGCAGCCCCTACTCGGGACAGATCTATGGCTACACCTTC	many	TRBV3-1	TRBJ1-2	TRBD1
CASTPAGTGSYEQYF	TGTGCCAGCACTCCAGCTGGGACAGGCTCCTACGAGCAGTACTTC	.	TRBV28	TRBJ2-7	TRBD1
CASSQSTTGLTEQYF	TGCGCCAGCAGCCAATCTACGACAGGGCTAACGGAGCAGTACTTC	many	TRBV4-3	TRBJ2-7	TRBD1
CATSRDRAGANVLTF	TGTGCCACCAGCAGGGACAGGGCTGGGGCCAACGTCCTGACTTTC	many	TRBV15	TRBJ2-6	TRBD1
CASSFRGSGANVLTF	TGTGCCAGCAGCTTCCGGGGGTCTGGGGCCAACGTCCTGACTTTC	many	TRBV5-6	TRBJ2-6	.
CASSLQGEFVGNEQFF	TGTGCCAGCAGCTTGCAGGGTGAGTTCGTGGGCAATGAGCAGTTCTTC	many	TRBV5-6	TRBJ2-1	.
CASSQQPGQGGNEQFF	TGCGCCAGCAGCCAACAACCGGGACAGGGGGGCAATGAGCAGTTCTTC	many	TRBV5-1	TRBJ2-1	TRBD1
CASHRDSRYEQYF	TGTGCCAGCCATCGGGACTCACGATACGAGCAGTACTTC	many	TRBV21-1	TRBJ2-7	.
CASSPGLAGTDTQYF	TGTGCCAGCAGCCCCGGACTAGCGGGGACAGATACGCAGTATTTT	many	TRBV5-4	TRBJ2-3	TRBD2
CASSMGNTEAFF	TGTGCCAGTAGTATGGGGAACACTGAAGCTTTCTTT	many	TRBV19	TRBJ1-1	.
CASSLEQGDGGYTF	TGTGCCAGCAGCTTGGAACAGGGAGATGGGGGCTACACCTTC	many	TRBV5-4	TRBJ1-2	.
CASSIASGTAETQYF	TGTGCCAGCAGTATTGCCTCCGGGACAGCAGAGACCCAGTACTTC	many	TRBV2	TRBJ2-5	TRBD1
CASSPSGPFYEQYF	TGTGCCAGCAGCCCATCCGGACCCTTCTACGAGCAGTACTTC	.	TRBV7-9	TRBJ2-7	.
CASSPSILSTGYNEQFF	TGTGCCAGCTCACCAAGTATCCTCTCGACCGGCTACAATGAGCAGTTCTTC	many	TRBV18	TRBJ2-1	.
CSARDPDRGISYEQYF	TGCAGTGCTAGAGATCCCGACAGGGGGATATCCTACGAGCAGTACTTC	many	TRBV20-1	TRBJ2-7	TRBD1
CASSPLRSGGLYEQYF	TGTGCCAGCAGCCCCCTGCGTAGCGGGGGGCTCTACGAGCAGTACTTC	many	TRBV6-5	TRBJ2-7	TRBD2
CASMFLRGGSNQPQHF	TGTGCCAGTATGTTCCTCAGGGGAGGTAGCAATCAGCCCCAGCATTTT	many	TRBV19	TRBJ1-5	.
CSAAGEKRVEQFF	TGCAGTGCCGCAGGAGAAAAGCGGGTTGAGCAGTTCTTC	.	TRBV20-1	TRBJ2-1	.
CASSLGRAGVLEEQYF	TGTGCCAGCAGCTTGGGACGGGCGGGAGTTCTGGAGGAGCAGTACTTC	many	TRBV5-5	TRBJ2-7	TRBD2
CASSLAGGSGGELFF	TGTGCCAGCAGCCTAGCGGGAGGGTCTGGCGGGGAGCTGTTTTTT	many	TRBV11-2	TRBJ2-2	TRBD2
CASSLSGGQKNEQFF	TGTGCCAGCAGCTTAAGCGGGGGTCAAAAAAATGAGCAGTTCTTC	many	TRBV11-3	TRBJ2-1	TRBD2